The present T cell receptor (beta chain) was sequenced within a study of human thymus T cells. Produced via immunoSEQ multiplex PCR; TCRdb's table is partial and in-frame only. This sample has some 120,000 clones, with around 94% found just once. The thymus was resected at corrective cardiac surgery. J gave up 8 bases and V 6 bases, and 12 bases lay outside the gene matches. Germline CDR1 reads MNHEY; CDR2 reads SVGAGI. CDR3 length: 15 amino acids. This clone showed up just once. The TCR sequence derives from a boy younger than two with a congenital heart defect but otherwise immunologically healthy. The sequenced material came from thymus tissue. The genes are TRBV6-5 and TRBJ1-2; 10 bases map to TRBD1. The CDR3: CASREGDRGFGGYTF. CDR3 DNA: TGTGCCAGCAGAGAGGGGGACAGGGGTTTTGGGGGCTACACCTTC.